Listed here are 18 T cell receptor beta chains from one sample, sequenced in a study of T-cell reconstitution after alpha-beta-depleted transplantation in children. Construction of the TCRbeta library involved unique molecular identifiers. MiXCR was run by TCRdb on the PCR reads, yielding one entry per CDR3 protein. The table shows more than 85,000 distinct CDR3 sequences, with roughly 7.1% occurring only once. The sequences come from PBMCs, collected before TCRalphabeta/CD19-depleted stem cell transplant. Source of these receptors: a boy aged 2 to 9 with acute lymphoblastic leukemia, due to receive a stem cell transplant.

This clonotype was found many times. The chain has TRBV6-4 and TRBJ2-3; D may be TRBD2 (7 bases). The CDR3 totals 15 residues. Germline V gene sequence: CDR1 MRHNA, CDR2 SNTAGT. Trimming stripped 0 bases from V and 2 bases from J, with 9 bases between. CDR3 DNA: TGTGCCAGCAGTGACTCGGGGGGGGCCACAGATACGCAGTATTTT. It encodes CASSDSGGATDTQYF.

V and J are TRBV12-3 or TRBV12-4 and TRBJ2-1; no firm D call. Trimming shortened V by 1 base and J by 3 bases, and 10 bases separated the two germline ends. The length of the CDR3 is 15 residues. CDR3 in DNA: TGTGCCAGCAGTTTAGACTCTGGATTCTACAATGAGCAGTTCTTC. Amino acid sequence: CASSLDSGFYNEQFF.

The gene calls are TRBV7-9 and TRBJ1-4; D not certain. Germline V gives CDR1 SEHNR, CDR2 FQNEAQ (reference sequence). V was clipped by 4 bases and J by 7 bases, with 13 bases between them. This CDR3 comprises 14 residues. CDR3 protein: CASSSGGLSEKLFF. As DNA, the CDR3 is TGTGCCAGCAGCTCCGGTGGGTTGTCTGAAAAACTGTTTTTT.

This clonotype was recorded many times. The genes are TRBV12-3 or TRBV12-4 and TRBJ2-5; D call uncertain. Trimming took 2 bases from V and 10 from J, leaving 11 bases between them. The CDR3 sequence is 12 residues long. The DNA for the CDR3 is TGTGCCAGCAGTTTATATATCTTGGGCCAGTACTTC. It yields the protein CASSLYILGQYF.

This clonotype was counted a few times. This chain joins TRBV7-8 and TRBJ2-3; the match to TRBD1 covers 11 bases. The CDR3 spans 15 residues. Germline CDR1 SGHVS, CDR2 FQNEAQ. After removal of 4 bases from V and 3 bases from J, the junction contained 3 bases not matched to a gene. This CDR3 reads CASSSGQGATDTQYF. CDR3 nucleotide sequence: TGTGCCAGCAGCTCCGGACAGGGGGCGACAGATACGCAGTATTTT. Complete variable domain (other parts from reference TRBV7-8 and TRBJ2-3): GAGVSQSPRYKVAKRGQDVALRCDPISGHVSLFWYQQALGQGPEFLTYFQNEAQLDKSGLPSDRFFAERPEGSVSTLKIQRTQQEDSAVYLCASSSGQGATDTQYFGPGTRLTVL.

This clonotype came up many times. The V gene is TRBV7-2, the J gene TRBJ2-3; D is unresolved. V dropped 1 base and J dropped 2 bases, with 13 bases sitting between them. Germline CDR1 and CDR2: SGHTA and FQGNSA. The CDR3 length is 16 residues. This CDR3 reads CASSLGITGYTDTQYF. The CDR3 nucleotides are TGTGCCAGCAGCTTAGGAATCACGGGCTACACAGATACGCAGTATTTT.

At least ten counts were recorded for this clonotype. The V and J genes are TRBV3-1 and TRBJ2-1; the D gene could be TRBD1 or TRBD2 (5 bases each). Per the germline V gene, CDR1 is LGHDT and CDR2 is YNNKEL (reference sequence). CDR3 length: 14 amino acids. The germline V and J ends were trimmed by 4 bases and 12 bases, with 19 bases remaining between them. The CDR3 loop reads CASSLRDGAWGQFF. For the CDR3, the DNA is TGTGCCAGCAGCCTGCGAGACGGGGCCTGGGGGCAGTTCTTC.

This clonotype was detected many times. The chain employs TRBV4-2 and TRBJ2-3; 8 positions match TRBD2. V gave up 0 bases and J gave up 6 bases; unmatched junction bases: 8. Germline CDR1 LGHNA, CDR2 YNFKEQ. The length of the CDR3 is 16 residues. CDR3 residues: CASSQEVAGYGDTQYF. The CDR3 coding sequence is TGTGCCAGCAGCCAAGAGGTAGCGGGGTATGGGGATACGCAGTATTTT.

At least ten counts were recorded for this clonotype. This chain joins TRBV3-1 and TRBJ2-3; unclear D gene. This CDR3 region has 18 residues. Trimming took 4 bases from V and 4 from J, leaving 24 bases between them. CDR1 and CDR2 (germline): LGHDT, YNNKEL (reference sequence). CDR3 nucleotides: TGTGCCAGCAGCCTAAAGAGGCTGCGAACGAGTATTCCAGATACGCAGTATTTT. Amino acids: CASSLKRLRTSIPDTQYF.

This clonotype has only a few counts. The V gene is TRBV9, the J gene TRBJ1-1; D is uncertain. Germline assignment: CDR1 SGDLS and CDR2 YYNGEE. The CDR3 totals 16 residues. With 0 bases removed from V and 4 bases from J, the gap between germline ends came to 16 bases. CDR3 protein: CASSVGAVLSATEAFF. Here the CDR3 DNA reads TGTGCCAGCAGCGTAGGTGCGGTCCTGAGTGCCACTGAAGCTTTCTTT.

This clonotype came up a few times. The chain carries TRBV19 and TRBJ2-7; D is uncertain. Looked up from germline, CDR1 is LNHDA and CDR2 is SQIVND (reference sequence). The CDR3 is 12 amino acids. The germline V and J ends were trimmed by 7 bases and 6 bases, with 13 bases remaining between them. As DNA, the CDR3 is TGTGCCAGTACCCCTAGAAAACGCGAGCAGTACTTC. Protein: CASTPRKREQYF.

This clonotype showed up many times. CDR3 coding DNA: TGTGCCAGCTCACCACGGGACGAGACCCAGTACTTC. Protein product: CASSPRDETQYF. V usage is TRBV18 and J usage is TRBJ2-5; D is tentatively TRBD1 or TRBD2 (5 bases each). Trimming left V 1 base short and J 5 bases short, with 5 bases between. The CDR3 totals 12 residues. The germline V gene encodes CDR1 KGHSH and CDR2 LQKENI.

This clonotype was counted a single time. The chain has TRBV4-1 and TRBJ1-1, with D uncertain. Trimming stripped 2 bases from V and 13 bases from J, with 20 bases between. The length of the CDR3 is 14 residues. Germline CDR1 MGHRA, CDR2 YSYEKL. CDR3 nucleotides: TGCGCCAGCAGCCAAACCGAAGGGAGGGCGCTCGTTTTCTTT. Amino acid sequence: CASSQTEGRALVFF.

This clonotype was seen repeatedly, ten times or more. The chain uses TRBV9 and TRBJ2-3; the D gene could be TRBD1 or TRBD2 (5 bases each). Deletions cut 2 bases from V and 0 bases from J, with 19 bases between. Germline lookup yields CDR1 SGDLS and CDR2 YYNGEE. The length of the CDR3 is 18 residues. CDR3 DNA: TGTGCCAGCAGCGTCCGAGGAATTGGGGGATCTAGCACAGATACGCAGTATTTT. This codes for CASSVRGIGGSSTDTQYF. The complete variable domain, with remaining parts taken from reference TRBV9 and TRBJ2-3, reads DSGVTQTPKHLITATGQRVTLRCSPRSGDLSVYWYQQSLDQGLQFLIQYYNGEERAKGNILERFSAQQFPDLHSELNLSSLELGDSALYFCASSVRGIGGSSTDTQYFGPGTRLTVL.

This clonotype was observed a handful of times. The V call is TRBV7-4, the J call TRBJ2-7, with TRBD1 matching 7 bases. The CDR3 totals 14 residues. The germline CDR1 and CDR2 sequences are SGHVT and SQSDAQ. V shed 2 bases, J shed 2 bases, and the junction held 3 bases outside the gene matches. The CDR3 region is CASSLFDRAYEQYF. DNA for the CDR3: TGTGCCAGCAGCTTATTCGACAGGGCCTACGAGCAGTACTTC.

This clonotype turned up a few times. V is TRBV11-2 and J is TRBJ1-2; 8 nucleotides match TRBD1. With 8 bases clipped from V and 9 bases from J, the junction kept 11 bases outside the gene matches. The CDR3 runs 13 residues. Germline loops: CDR1 SGHAT, CDR2 FQNNGV. The DNA for the CDR3 is TGTGCCAGCCCAGGGCGGACAGGGCTGAGCTACACCTTC. Translated: CASPGRTGLSYTF. Full variable domain (remainder filled in from reference TRBV11-2 and TRBJ1-2): EAGVAQSPRYKIIEKRQSVAFWCNPISGHATLYWYQQILGQGPKLLIQFQNNGVVDDSQLPKDRFSAERLKGVDSTLKIQPAKLEDSAVYLCASPGRTGLSYTFGSGTRLTVV.

This clonotype was counted only a few times. The chain carries TRBV25-1 and TRBJ1-2; TRBD1 matches at 7 bases. The germline gives CDR1 MGHDK, CDR2 SYGVNS. The CDR3 has 14 amino acids. The junction had 5 bases not matched to a gene; V was cut back by 3 bases and J by 4 bases. The CDR3 loop is CASSDDRVFYGYTF. CDR3 bases: TGTGCCAGCAGTGACGACAGGGTTTTCTATGGCTACACCTTC.

The chain combines TRBV29-1 with TRBJ2-7; 8 bases are shared with TRBD2. Germline V gene data show CDR1 as SQVTM and CDR2 as ANQGSEA. CDR3 length: 13 residues. Trimming cost V 4 bases and J 3 bases; bases outside gene matches: 5. CDR3 nucleotide sequence: TGCAGCGTTGTCCCGGGGGGGGTCTACGAGCAGTACTTC. The encoded protein is CSVVPGGVYEQYF.